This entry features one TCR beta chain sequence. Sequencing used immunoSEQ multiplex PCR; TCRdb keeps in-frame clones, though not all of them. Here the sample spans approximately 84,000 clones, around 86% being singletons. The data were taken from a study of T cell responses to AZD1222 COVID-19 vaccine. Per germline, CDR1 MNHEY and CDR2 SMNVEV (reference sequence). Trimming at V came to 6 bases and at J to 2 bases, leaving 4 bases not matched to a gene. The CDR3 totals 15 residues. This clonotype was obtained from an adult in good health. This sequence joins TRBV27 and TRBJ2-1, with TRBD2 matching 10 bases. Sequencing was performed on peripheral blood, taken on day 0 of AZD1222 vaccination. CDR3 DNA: TGTGCCAGCAGGCCGACTAGCGGGCCCTACAATGAGCAGTTCTTC. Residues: CASRPTSGPYNEQFF.